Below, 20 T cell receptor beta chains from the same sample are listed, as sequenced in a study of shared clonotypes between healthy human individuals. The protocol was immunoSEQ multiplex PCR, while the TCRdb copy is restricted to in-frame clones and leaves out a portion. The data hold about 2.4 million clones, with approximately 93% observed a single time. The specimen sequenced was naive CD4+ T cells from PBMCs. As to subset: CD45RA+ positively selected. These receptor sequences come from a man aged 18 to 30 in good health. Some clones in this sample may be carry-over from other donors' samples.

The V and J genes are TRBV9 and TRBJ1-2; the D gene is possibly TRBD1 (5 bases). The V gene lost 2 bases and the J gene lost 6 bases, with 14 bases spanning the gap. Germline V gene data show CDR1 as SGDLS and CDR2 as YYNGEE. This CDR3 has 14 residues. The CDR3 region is CASSVPGTRDGYTF. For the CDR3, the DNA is TGTGCCAGCAGCGTCCCTGGGACGCGCGATGGCTACACCTTC.

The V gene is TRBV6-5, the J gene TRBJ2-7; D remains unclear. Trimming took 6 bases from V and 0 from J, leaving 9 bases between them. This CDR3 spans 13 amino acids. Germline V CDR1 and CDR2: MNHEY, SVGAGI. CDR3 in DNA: TGTGCCAGCAGGACTTATGGCTCCTACGAGCAGTACTTC. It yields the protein CASRTYGSYEQYF.

The CDR3 DNA sequence: TGTGCCAGCAGTAACCTCACTCCGACAGAAGGCTATGGCTACACCTTC. Translation: CASSNLTPTEGYGYTF. The chain has TRBV28 and TRBJ1-2; weak D call: TRBD1 (5 bases). The CDR3 is 16 amino acids. From germline, CDR1 is MDHEN and CDR2 SYDVKM. V was trimmed by 5 bases and J by 4 bases, leaving 20 bases between them.

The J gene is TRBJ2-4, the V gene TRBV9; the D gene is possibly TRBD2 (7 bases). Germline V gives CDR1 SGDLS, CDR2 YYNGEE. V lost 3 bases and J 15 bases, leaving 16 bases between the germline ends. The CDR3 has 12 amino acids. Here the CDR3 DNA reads TGTGCCAGCAGCGCTTTGCGGGGGCGATTGTACTTC. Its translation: CASSALRGRLYF. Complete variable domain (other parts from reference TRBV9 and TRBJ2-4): DSGVTQTPKHLITATGQRVTLRCSPRSGDLSVYWYQQSLDQGLQFLIQYYNGEERAKGNILERFSAQQFPDLHSELNLSSLELGDSALYFCASSALRGRLYFGAGTRLSVL.

CDR3: CASSYGGLGTGELFF. The CDR3, as DNA: TGTGCCAGCAGTTACGGGGGGCTGGGGACCGGGGAGCTGTTTTTT. The chain is built from TRBV6-5 and TRBJ2-2; the D gene could be TRBD1 or TRBD2 (6 bases each). Looked up from germline, CDR1 is MNHEY and CDR2 is SVGAGI. Deletions cut 2 bases from V and 5 bases from J, with 12 bases between. The CDR3 spans 15 residues.

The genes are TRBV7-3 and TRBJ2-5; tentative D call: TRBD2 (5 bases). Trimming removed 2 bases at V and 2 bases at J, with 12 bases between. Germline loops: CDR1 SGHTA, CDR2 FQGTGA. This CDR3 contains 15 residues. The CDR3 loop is CASSLARGLQETQYF. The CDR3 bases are TGTGCCAGCAGCTTAGCTCGCGGGCTACAAGAGACCCAGTACTTC.

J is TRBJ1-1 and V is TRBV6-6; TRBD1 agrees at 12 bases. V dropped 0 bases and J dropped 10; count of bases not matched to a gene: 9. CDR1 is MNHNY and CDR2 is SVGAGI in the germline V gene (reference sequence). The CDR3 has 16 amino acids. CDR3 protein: CASSYSRGQGAPRAFF. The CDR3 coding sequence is TGTGCCAGCAGTTACTCTCGGGGACAGGGGGCTCCCCGAGCTTTCTTT.

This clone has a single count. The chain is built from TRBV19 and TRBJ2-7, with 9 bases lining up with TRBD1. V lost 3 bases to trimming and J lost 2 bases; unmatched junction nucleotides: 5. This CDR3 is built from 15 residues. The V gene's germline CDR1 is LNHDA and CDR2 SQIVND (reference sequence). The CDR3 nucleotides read TGTGCCAGTAGTATCCGGGACAGGGAGACCTACGAGCAGTACTTC. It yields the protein CASSIRDRETYEQYF.

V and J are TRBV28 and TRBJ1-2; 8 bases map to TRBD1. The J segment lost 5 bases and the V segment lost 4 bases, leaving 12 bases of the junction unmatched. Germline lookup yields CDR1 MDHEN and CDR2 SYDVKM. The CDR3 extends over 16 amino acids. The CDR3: CASSSFLDRDEYGYTF. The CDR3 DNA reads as TGTGCCAGCAGTTCTTTTCTGGACAGGGACGAGTATGGCTACACCTTC.

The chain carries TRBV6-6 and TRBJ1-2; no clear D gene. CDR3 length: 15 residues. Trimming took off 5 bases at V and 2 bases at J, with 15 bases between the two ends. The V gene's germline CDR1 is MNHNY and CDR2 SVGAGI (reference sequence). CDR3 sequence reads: CASSTFVVANYGYTF. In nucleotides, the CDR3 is TGTGCCAGCAGTACATTTGTGGTAGCCAACTATGGCTACACCTTC.

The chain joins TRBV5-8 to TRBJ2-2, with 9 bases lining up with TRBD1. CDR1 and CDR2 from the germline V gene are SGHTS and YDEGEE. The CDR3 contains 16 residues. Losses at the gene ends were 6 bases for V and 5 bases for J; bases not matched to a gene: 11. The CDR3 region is CASKVGTGMRTGELFF. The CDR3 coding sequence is TGTGCCAGCAAGGTTGGGACAGGGATGAGGACCGGGGAGCTGTTTTTT.

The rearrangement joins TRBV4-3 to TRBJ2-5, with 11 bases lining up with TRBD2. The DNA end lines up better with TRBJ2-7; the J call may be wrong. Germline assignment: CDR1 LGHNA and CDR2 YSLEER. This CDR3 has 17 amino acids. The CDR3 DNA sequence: TGCGCCAGCAGCCCGTCCTACCTTAGCGGGAGGGCCTACGAGCAGTACTTC. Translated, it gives CASSPSYLSGRAYEQYF.

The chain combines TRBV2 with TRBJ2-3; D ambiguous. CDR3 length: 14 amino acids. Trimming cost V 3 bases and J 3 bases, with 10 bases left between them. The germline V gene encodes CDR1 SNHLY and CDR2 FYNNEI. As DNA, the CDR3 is TGTGCCAGCAGTGAGTTACTCAGGACAGATACGCAGTATTTT. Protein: CASSELLRTDTQYF.

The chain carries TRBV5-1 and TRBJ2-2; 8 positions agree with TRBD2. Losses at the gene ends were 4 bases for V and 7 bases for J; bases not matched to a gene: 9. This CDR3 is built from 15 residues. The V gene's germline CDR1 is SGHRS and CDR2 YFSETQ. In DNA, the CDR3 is TGCGCCAGCAGCGAGGCTAGCGGGTTAAGCGGGGAGCTGTTTTTT. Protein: CASSEASGLSGELFF.

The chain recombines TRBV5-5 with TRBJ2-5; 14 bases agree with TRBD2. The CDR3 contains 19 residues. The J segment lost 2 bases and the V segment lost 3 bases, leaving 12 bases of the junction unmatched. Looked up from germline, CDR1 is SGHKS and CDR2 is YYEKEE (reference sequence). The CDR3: CASSYGTSGRSGEQETQYF. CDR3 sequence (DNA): TGTGCCAGCAGCTACGGGACTAGCGGGAGATCCGGAGAGCAAGAGACCCAGTACTTC. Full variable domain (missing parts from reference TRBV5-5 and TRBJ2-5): DAGVTQSPTHLIKTRGQQVTLRCSPISGHKSVSWYQQVLGQGPQFIFQYYEKEERGRGNFPDRFSARQFPNYSSELNVNALLLGDSALYLCASSYGTSGRSGEQETQYFGPGTRLLVL.

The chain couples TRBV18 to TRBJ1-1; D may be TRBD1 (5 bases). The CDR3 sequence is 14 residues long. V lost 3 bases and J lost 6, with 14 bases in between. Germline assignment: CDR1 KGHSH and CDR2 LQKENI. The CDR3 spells CASSPKTGAAEAFF. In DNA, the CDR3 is TGTGCCAGCTCACCGAAAACCGGGGCCGCTGAAGCTTTCTTT. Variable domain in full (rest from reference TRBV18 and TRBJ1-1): NAGVMQNPRHLVRRRGQEARLRCSPMKGHSHVYWYRQLPEEGLKFMVYLQKENIIDESGMPKERFSAEFPKEGPSILRIQQVVRGDSAAYFCASSPKTGAAEAFFGQGTRLTVV.

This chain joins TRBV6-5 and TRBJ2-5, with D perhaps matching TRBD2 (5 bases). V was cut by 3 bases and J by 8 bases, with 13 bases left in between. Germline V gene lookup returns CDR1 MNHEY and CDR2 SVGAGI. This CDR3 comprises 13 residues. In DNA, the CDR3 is TGTGCCAGCAGTTATAGTACTAGTCGTACCCAGTACTTC. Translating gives CASSYSTSRTQYF.

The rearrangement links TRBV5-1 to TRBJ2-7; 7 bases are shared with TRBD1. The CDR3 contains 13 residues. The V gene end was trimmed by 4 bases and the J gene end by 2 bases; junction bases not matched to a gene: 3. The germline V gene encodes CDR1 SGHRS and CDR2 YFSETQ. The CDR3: CASSQGVAYEQYF. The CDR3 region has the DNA TGCGCCAGCAGCCAGGGGGTGGCCTACGAGCAGTACTTC.

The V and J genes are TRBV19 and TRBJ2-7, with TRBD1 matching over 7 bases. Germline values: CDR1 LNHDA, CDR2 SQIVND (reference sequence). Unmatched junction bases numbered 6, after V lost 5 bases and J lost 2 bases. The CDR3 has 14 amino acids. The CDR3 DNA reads TGTGCCAGTAGTGCACAGGGGTCTACCTACGAGCAGTACTTC. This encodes CASSAQGSTYEQYF.

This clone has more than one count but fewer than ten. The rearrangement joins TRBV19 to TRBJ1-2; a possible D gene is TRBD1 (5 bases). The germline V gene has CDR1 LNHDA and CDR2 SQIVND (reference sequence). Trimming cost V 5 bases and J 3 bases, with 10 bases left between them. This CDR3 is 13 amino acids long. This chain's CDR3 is CASSGGHDYGYTF. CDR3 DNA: TGTGCCAGTAGTGGGGGTCACGACTATGGCTACACCTTC.